This passage covers 23 T cell receptor beta chains from one sample sequenced in a study of CD8+ T cells in alopecia areata. Isolated RNA was reverse transcribed into cDNA used as the sequencing template. Assay: immunoSEQ multiplex PCR; the TCRdb copy retains only in-frame clones and omits some. Found here are about 64,000 clones, 46% of them singletons; the top ten hold 20%. Stated treatment: oral pan-JAK inhibitor, 5-10 mg twice daily. Sequences were derived from CD8+ T cells sorted from blood, sampled at roughly week 36, from a patient treated with tofacitinib. All receptors derive from a human donor with alopecia areata.

The chain carries TRBV4-1 and TRBJ2-1; no clear D. CDR1 is MGHRA and CDR2 is YSYEKL in the germline V gene. This CDR3 has 15 amino acids. The V and J ends lost 4 bases and 8 bases respectively, with 18 bases between them. CDR3 sequence reads: CASSRPLTDLDEQFF. In nucleotides, the CDR3 is TGCGCCAGCAGCCGACCACTGACCGACTTGGATGAGCAGTTCTTC.

The chain employs TRBV10-3 and TRBJ1-4; D is ambiguous. CDR3 length: 14 amino acids. Germline V gene sequence: CDR1 ENHRY, CDR2 SYGVKD. V gave up 0 bases and J gave up 8 bases, with 10 bases separating them. The chain's CDR3 is CAISESGGLEKLFF. The DNA of the CDR3 is TGTGCCATCAGTGAGTCGGGAGGATTGGAAAAACTGTTTTTT.

This clone came up a few times. The chain uses TRBV30 and TRBJ2-1; unclear D gene. Trimming pared 4 bases from V and 8 bases from J, leaving 27 bases between. Germline loops: CDR1 GTSNPN, CDR2 SVGIG (reference sequence). The length of the CDR3 is 17 residues. The CDR3 nucleotides read TGTGCCTGGACTAAAAACCCATCAGACTCCTTTTTGGATGAGCAGTTCTTC. Translated, it gives CAWTKNPSDSFLDEQFF.

V is TRBV27 and J is TRBJ1-5, with D unclear. The CDR3 contains 15 residues. Per germline, CDR1 MNHEY and CDR2 SMNVEV (reference sequence). With 0 bases removed from V and 6 bases from J, the gap between germline ends came to 12 bases. Here the CDR3 DNA reads TGTGCCAGCAGTTTATCGAACGGCCTGACTCAGCCCCAGCATTTT. It yields the protein CASSLSNGLTQPQHF.

This clone was counted a few times. The chain has TRBV7-9 and TRBJ2-7, with D perhaps assigned TRBD1 or TRBD2 (5 bases each). Germline CDR1 SEHNR, CDR2 FQNEAQ (reference sequence). Trimming pared 4 bases from V and 6 bases from J, leaving 13 bases between. This CDR3 region has 13 residues. CDR3 amino acids: CASSWGSSSEQYF. The CDR3 coding sequence is TGTGCCAGCAGCTGGGGGAGCAGTTCCGAGCAGTACTTC.

The chain links TRBV11-2 to TRBJ2-7, with 8 nucleotides matching TRBD2. This CDR3 comprises 15 residues. Trimming removed 4 bases from V and 3 bases from J; junction bases left unmatched: 8. Germline V gene sequence: CDR1 SGHAT, CDR2 FQNNGV. The CDR3 coding sequence is TGTGCCAGCAGCTCGGCCGGGACTAGTTTCTACGAGCAGTACTTC. Its protein product is CASSSAGTSFYEQYF.

The chain couples TRBV7-9 to TRBJ2-5; the D gene is possibly TRBD1 (7 bases). The V gene's germline CDR1 is SEHNR and CDR2 FQNEAQ (reference sequence). CDR3 length equals 16 residues. V was trimmed by 0 bases and J by 3 bases, leaving 14 bases between them. The CDR3 region is CASSLARTGGEETQYF. The CDR3 DNA reads TGTGCCAGCAGCTTAGCGCGGACAGGCGGGGAAGAGACCCAGTACTTC.

The V and J genes are TRBV11-1 and TRBJ2-1, with D possibly TRBD2 on 5 matching bases. This CDR3 has 14 residues. The V and J ends lost 6 bases and 6 bases respectively, with 15 bases between them. Per the germline V gene, CDR1 is SGHAT and CDR2 is FQDESV (reference sequence). CDR3 sequence (DNA): TGTGCCAGCAGTTACACACGGGAAGGCAATGAGCAGTTCTTC. It encodes CASSYTREGNEQFF.

This clone was seen only a few times. The chain combines TRBV29-1 with TRBJ2-3, with 14 bases lining up with TRBD2. The CDR3 is 17 amino acids. The V gene end was trimmed by 7 bases and the J gene end by 6 bases; junction bases not matched to a gene: 15. Germline loops: CDR1 SQVTM, CDR2 ANQGSEA. CDR3 bases: TGCAGCGCCCCGGGACTAGCGGGAGAGACGAATCGGGATACGCAGTATTTT. Its protein product is CSAPGLAGETNRDTQYF.

For the CDR3, the DNA is TGCGCCAGCAGCCATGCAGGGAGGGGAACTGAAGCTTTCTTT. Translating gives CASSHAGRGTEAFF. The chain joins TRBV4-1 to TRBJ1-1, with a tentative D call TRBD1 (5 bases). The V gene lost 3 bases and the J gene lost 5 bases, with 13 bases spanning the gap. The CDR3 loop spans 14 amino acids. Germline loops: CDR1 MGHRA, CDR2 YSYEKL.

The V and J genes are TRBV29-1 and TRBJ2-7; D might be TRBD2 (5 bases). Germline CDR1 reads SQVTM; CDR2 reads ANQGSEA. The CDR3 length is 13 residues. V dropped 4 bases and J dropped 2 bases, with 12 bases sitting between them. CDR3 bases: TGCAGCGTTGGAGTAGGACTCACCTACGAGCAGTACTTC. It translates to CSVGVGLTYEQYF.

This chain uses TRBV15 with TRBJ2-7; 7 bases fit TRBD1. The germline gives CDR1 LNHNV, CDR2 YYDKDF (reference sequence). The CDR3 has 16 residues. J gave up 4 bases and V 0 bases, and 9 bases lay outside the gene matches. CDR3 sequence (DNA): TGTGCCACCAGCAGAGATCCCGACAGGGTAGGGTACGAGCAGTACTTC. This gives the protein CATSRDPDRVGYEQYF.

The chain uses TRBV7-9 and TRBJ2-1; no clear D gene. Trimming pared 5 bases from V and 6 bases from J, leaving 8 bases between. This CDR3 has 12 amino acids. The V gene's germline CDR1 is SEHNR and CDR2 FQNEAQ (reference sequence). The CDR3 nucleotides are TGTGCCAGCAGCCCAGTCGCCAATGAGCAGTTCTTC. It specifies CASSPVANEQFF.

This clone has only a few counts. The CDR3 sequence: CAWDSGTGIAEQYF. For the CDR3, the DNA is TGTGCCTGGGACTCCGGGACAGGGATCGCCGAGCAGTACTTC. J is TRBJ2-7 and V is TRBV30, with TRBD1 identical over 9 bases. CDR1 and CDR2 (germline): GTSNPN, SVGIG (reference sequence). V dropped 5 bases and J dropped 6; count of bases not matched to a gene: 11. The CDR3 is 14 residues long.

The chain couples TRBV29-1 to TRBJ2-7; 9 nucleotides line up with TRBD2. Germline-derived CDR1 and CDR2 are SQVTM and ANQGSEA. V gave up 4 bases and J gave up 2 bases; unmatched junction bases: 12. CDR3 size: 16 residues. The CDR3: CSVVGPMTSGTYEQYF. The CDR3 nucleotides are TGCAGCGTTGTTGGCCCGATGACTAGCGGAACCTACGAGCAGTACTTC.

The chain recombines TRBV5-6 with TRBJ2-7; 9 bases line up with TRBD2. Germline V gene sequence: CDR1 SGHDT, CDR2 YYEEEE. The length of the CDR3 is 14 residues. The ends lost 5 bases at V and 4 bases at J; junction bases unmatched: 7. The CDR3 region is CASSSGRGWYEQYF. CDR3 in DNA: TGTGCCAGCAGTAGCGGGAGAGGCTGGTACGAGCAGTACTTC.

The chain is built from TRBV29-1 and TRBJ2-2; tentative D call: TRBD2 (5 bases). Trimming took off 5 bases at V and 0 bases at J, with 7 bases between the two ends. CDR3 length: 13 amino acids. Germline CDR1 is SQVTM and CDR2 is ANQGSEA. The CDR3 DNA is TGCAGCGTTACGGACTCGAACACCGGGGAGCTGTTTTTT. This encodes CSVTDSNTGELFF.

A note on this clone: At the DNA level, this CDR3 is encoded by other sequences in the same sample as well. The chain couples TRBV4-1 to TRBJ2-7; D is unresolved. The CDR3 loop spans 13 amino acids. V was pared by 0 bases and J by 4 bases, with 7 bases between. CDR1 is MGHRA, CDR2 YSYEKL, per germline. CDR3 residues: CASSQDRTYEQYF. The CDR3 DNA sequence: TGCGCCAGCAGCCAAGATAGGACGTACGAGCAGTACTTC.

The rearrangement links TRBV7-9 to TRBJ2-1; weak D call: TRBD2 (6 bases). The length of the CDR3 is 12 residues. Germline CDR1 is SEHNR and CDR2 is FQNEAQ (reference sequence). V was cut by 5 bases and J by 15 bases, with 17 bases left in between. The CDR3 DNA follows: TGTGCCAGCAGCGAAGACCCGAGGAGGGGGTTCTTC. Its translation: CASSEDPRRGFF.

The V call is TRBV29-1, the J call TRBJ2-1; 12 nucleotides match TRBD2. Germline-derived CDR1 and CDR2 are SQVTM and ANQGSEA. This CDR3 has 14 amino acids. Unmatched junction bases numbered 6, after V lost 7 bases and J lost 5 bases. Here the CDR3 DNA reads TGCAGCGCAGAAGGACTAGCGGGGCACAATGAGCAGTTCTTC. Translated, it gives CSAEGLAGHNEQFF.

The rearrangement links TRBV6-5 to TRBJ2-5, with 7 bases fitting TRBD2. The CDR3 is 14 residues long. The V segment lost 4 bases and the J segment 3 bases; nucleotides outside the gene matches: 5. Germline CDR1 reads MNHEY; CDR2 reads SVGAGI. The chain's CDR3 is CASSSERDEETQYF. In DNA form, the CDR3 reads TGTGCCAGCAGTTCGGAGCGGGACGAAGAGACCCAGTACTTC.

In this sample, this clone turned up a few times. The chain uses TRBV30 and TRBJ2-1; 7 bases fit TRBD2. CDR3 size: 18 residues. J gave up 7 bases and V 0 bases, and 18 bases lay outside the gene matches. CDR1 is GTSNPN, CDR2 SVGIG, per germline (reference sequence). The DNA of the CDR3 is TGTGCCTGGAGTGTCCCCGCGGGAGTGAATGGTATCAGGAATGAGCAGTTCTTC. This gives the protein CAWSVPAGVNGIRNEQFF.

Only one count was recorded for this clone. The chain recombines TRBV11-2 with TRBJ2-5; D is unclear. The CDR3 is made up of 11 amino acids. V gave up 5 bases and J gave up 8 bases, with 9 bases separating them. Germline V CDR1 and CDR2: SGHAT, FQNNGV. DNA for the CDR3: TGTGCCAGCAGCCCACGAGACACCCAGTACTTC. This gives the protein CASSPRDTQYF.